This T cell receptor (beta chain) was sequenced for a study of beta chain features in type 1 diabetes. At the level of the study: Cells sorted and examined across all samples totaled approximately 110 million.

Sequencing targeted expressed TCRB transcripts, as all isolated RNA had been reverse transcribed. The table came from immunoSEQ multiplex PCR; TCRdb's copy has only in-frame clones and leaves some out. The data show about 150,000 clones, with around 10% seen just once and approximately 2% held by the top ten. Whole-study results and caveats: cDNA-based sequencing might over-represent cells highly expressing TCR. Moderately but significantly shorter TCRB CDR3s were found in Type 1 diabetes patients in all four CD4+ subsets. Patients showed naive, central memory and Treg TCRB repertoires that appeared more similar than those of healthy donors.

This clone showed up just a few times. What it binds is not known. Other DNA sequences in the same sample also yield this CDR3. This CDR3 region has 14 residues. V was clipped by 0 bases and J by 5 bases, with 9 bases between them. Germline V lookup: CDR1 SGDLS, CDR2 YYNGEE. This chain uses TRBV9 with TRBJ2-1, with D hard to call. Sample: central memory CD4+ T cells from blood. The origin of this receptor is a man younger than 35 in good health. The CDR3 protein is CASSVGRRNNEQFF. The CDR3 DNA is TGTGCCAGCAGCGTAGGACGCCGGAACAATGAGCAGTTCTTC. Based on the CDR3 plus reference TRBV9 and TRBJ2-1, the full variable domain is DSGVTQTPKHLITATGQRVTLRCSPRSGDLSVYWYQQSLDQGLQFLIQYYNGEERAKGNILERFSAQQFPDLHSELNLSSLELGDSALYFCASSVGRRNNEQFFGPGTRLTVL.